This T cell receptor (beta chain) appears in the sequencing data of a study of CD8+CD57+ T cells in acquired aplastic anemia. Study background: Sorted CD4+ and CD8+ cells gave an average of 3.2 ug of DNA. Study outcomes and limitations: Patients showed no significant difference from controls in CD8+ Simpson's diversity.

About this clonotype: As yet, its antigen is unknown.

Whoever was chosen for sequencing had shown CD8+CD57+ cell expansion by flow cytometry. Each patient had severe acquired aplastic anemia. V dropped 5 bases and J dropped 11; count of bases not matched to a gene: 11. The CDR3 spans 14 residues. Germline assignment: CDR1 SGHDT and CDR2 YYEEEE. Genomic DNA was employed as the template in profiling TCR beta VDJ and CDR3. TCRdb processed the reads anew with MiXCR; each CDR3 protein has one entry. The sample consists of 220,000 or so distinct CDR3 sequences, 55% to 65% of them appearing once. This TCR was recovered from a human donor with aplastic anemia. Source material: sorted CD4+, CD8+, or CD8+CD57+ T cells (not recorded which) from PBMCs. This sequence joins TRBV5-6 and TRBJ2-3, with TRBD2 matching 10 bases. The CDR3 DNA reads TGTGCCAGCAGTGATACTAGCGGGGCAGATGAGCAGTATTTT. This codes for CASSDTSGADEQYF. The entire variable domain, with the rest obtained from reference TRBV5-6 and TRBJ2-3, is as follows: DAGVTQSPTHLIKTRGQQVTLRCSPKSGHDTVSWYQQALGQGPQFIFQYYEEEERQRGNFPDRFSGHQFPNYSSELNVNALLLGDSALYLCASSDTSGADEQYFGPGTRLTVL.